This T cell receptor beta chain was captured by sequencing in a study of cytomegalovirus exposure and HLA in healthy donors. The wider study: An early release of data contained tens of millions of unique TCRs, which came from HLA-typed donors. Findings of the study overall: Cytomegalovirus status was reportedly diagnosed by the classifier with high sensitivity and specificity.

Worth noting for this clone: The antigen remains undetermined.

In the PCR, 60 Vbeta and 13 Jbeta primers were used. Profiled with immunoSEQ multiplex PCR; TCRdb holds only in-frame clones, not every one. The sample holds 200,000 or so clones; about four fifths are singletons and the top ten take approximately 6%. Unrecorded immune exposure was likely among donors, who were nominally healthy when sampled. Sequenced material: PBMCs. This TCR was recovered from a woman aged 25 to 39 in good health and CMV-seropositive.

The CDR3 sequence is CASSFRTSGSTLFF. The CDR3 DNA is TGTGCCAGCAGCTTCCGGACTAGCGGGAGTACCCTGTTCTTC. The rearrangement joins TRBV7-8 to TRBJ2-1; TRBD2 matches 13 bases. This CDR3 has 14 residues. Trimming at V came to 3 bases and at J to 15 bases, leaving 8 bases not matched to a gene. Germline V lookup: CDR1 SGHVS, CDR2 FQNEAQ.